This TCR beta chain stems from a study of identical twins. The study's findings and limits: Insertions ran lower in abundant cord blood beta clonotypes, though not in memory repertoires.

All donors comprised healthy Caucasians. This clonotype was detected a few times. Its target is unknown. TCRdb reprocessed the 5' RACE reads with MiXCR, giving one entry per CDR3 protein. The repertoire holds 1.5 million to 2 million distinct CDR3 sequences, with about 31% as singletons. The sample consisted of cord blood. This clonotype was obtained from a newborn girl in good health.

The DNA for the CDR3 is TGTGCCAGCAGTATAGGGACAGATGGCTACGAGCAGTACTTC. Its translation: CASSIGTDGYEQYF. This sequence joins TRBV2 and TRBJ2-7; TRBD1 matches at 7 bases. Germline CDR1 is SNHLY and CDR2 is FYNNEI. This CDR3 is built from 14 residues. The ends lost 5 bases at V and 3 bases at J; junction bases unmatched: 7.